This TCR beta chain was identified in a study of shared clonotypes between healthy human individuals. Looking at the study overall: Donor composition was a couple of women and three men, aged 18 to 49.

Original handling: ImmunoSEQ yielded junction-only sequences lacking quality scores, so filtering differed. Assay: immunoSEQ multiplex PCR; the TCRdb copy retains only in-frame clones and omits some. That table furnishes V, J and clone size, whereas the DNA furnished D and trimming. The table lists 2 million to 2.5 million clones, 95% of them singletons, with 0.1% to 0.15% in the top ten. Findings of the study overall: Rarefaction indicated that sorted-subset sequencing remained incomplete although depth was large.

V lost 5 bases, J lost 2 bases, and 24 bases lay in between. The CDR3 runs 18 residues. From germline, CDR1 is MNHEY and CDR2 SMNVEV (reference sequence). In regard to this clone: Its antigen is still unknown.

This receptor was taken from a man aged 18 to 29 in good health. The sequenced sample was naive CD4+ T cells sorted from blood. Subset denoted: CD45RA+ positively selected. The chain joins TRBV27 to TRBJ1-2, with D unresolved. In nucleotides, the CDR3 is TGTGCCAGCAGTCCTAACCCCCTCCGGTTATTTCTGAACTATGGCTACACCTTC. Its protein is CASSPNPLRLFLNYGYTF.